The TCR beta chain described here comes from a study of shared clonotypes between healthy human individuals. Study results and caveats: The study drew on few donors, limiting represented genetic and exposure-history diversity. The authors sampled blood alone, and tissue repertoires likely differ.

As for this clone: Antigen specificity is unknown.

With 5 bases removed from V and 1 base from J, the gap between germline ends came to 14 bases. The CDR3 spans 16 residues. Germline V gene sequence: CDR1 LNHDA, CDR2 SQIVND (reference sequence). Libraries were prepared by immunoSEQ multiplex PCR; TCRdb keeps only in-frame clonotypes and omits some of them. The table includes roughly 2 million clones, over 85% detected once. Naivety among CD8 cells was defined by CD45RO negativity and positive CCR7 selection, thereby excluding terminally differentiated effector memory CD45RA+ cells. The sequenced material came from naive CD8+ T cells sorted from blood. The clonotype originates from a man aged 18 to 30 in good health. The chain couples TRBV19 to TRBJ2-2; no clear D gene. CDR3 nucleotides: TGTGCCAGTAGTTTCTTTTTTGGCGAGAACACCGGGGAGCTGTTTTTT. Protein: CASSFFFGENTGELFF.